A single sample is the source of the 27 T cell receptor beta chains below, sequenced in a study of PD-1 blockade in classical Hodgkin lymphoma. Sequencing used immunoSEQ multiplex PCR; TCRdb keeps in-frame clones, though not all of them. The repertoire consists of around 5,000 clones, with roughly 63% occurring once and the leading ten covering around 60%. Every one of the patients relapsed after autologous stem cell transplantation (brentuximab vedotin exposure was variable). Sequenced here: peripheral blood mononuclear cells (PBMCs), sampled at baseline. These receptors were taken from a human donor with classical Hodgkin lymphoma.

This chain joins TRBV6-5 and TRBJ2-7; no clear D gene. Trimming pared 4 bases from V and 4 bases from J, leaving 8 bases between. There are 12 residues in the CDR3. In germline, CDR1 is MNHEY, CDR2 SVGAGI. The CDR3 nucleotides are TGTGCCAGCAGTTCCACAGCGTACGAGCAGTACTTC. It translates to CASSSTAYEQYF.

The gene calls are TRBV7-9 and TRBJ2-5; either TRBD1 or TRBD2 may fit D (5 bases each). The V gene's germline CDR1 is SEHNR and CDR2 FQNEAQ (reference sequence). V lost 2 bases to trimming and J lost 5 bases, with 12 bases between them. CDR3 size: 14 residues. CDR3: CASSLHPRGETQYF. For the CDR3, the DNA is TGTGCCAGCAGCTTACACCCCCGGGGCGAGACCCAGTACTTC.

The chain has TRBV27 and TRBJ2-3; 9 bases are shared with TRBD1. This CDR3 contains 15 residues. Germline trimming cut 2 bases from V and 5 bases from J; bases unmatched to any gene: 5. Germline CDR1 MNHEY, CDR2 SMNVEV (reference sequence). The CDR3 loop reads CASSLEDRGIDTQYF. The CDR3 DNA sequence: TGTGCCAGCAGTTTAGAGGACAGGGGAATAGATACGCAGTATTTT.

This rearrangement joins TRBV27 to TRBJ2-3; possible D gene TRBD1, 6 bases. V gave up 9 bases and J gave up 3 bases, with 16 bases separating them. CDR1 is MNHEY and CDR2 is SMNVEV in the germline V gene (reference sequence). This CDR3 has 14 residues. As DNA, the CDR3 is TGTGCCAGTTCGTGGCAGGGGTTTACAGATACGCAGTATTTT. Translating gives CASSWQGFTDTQYF.

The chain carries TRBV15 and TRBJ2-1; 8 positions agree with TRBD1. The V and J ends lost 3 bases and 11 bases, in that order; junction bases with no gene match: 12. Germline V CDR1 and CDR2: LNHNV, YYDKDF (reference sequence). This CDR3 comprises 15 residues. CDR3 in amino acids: CATSSFTGGLAQQFF. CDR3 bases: TGTGCCACCAGCAGCTTTACAGGGGGGCTTGCTCAGCAGTTCTTC.

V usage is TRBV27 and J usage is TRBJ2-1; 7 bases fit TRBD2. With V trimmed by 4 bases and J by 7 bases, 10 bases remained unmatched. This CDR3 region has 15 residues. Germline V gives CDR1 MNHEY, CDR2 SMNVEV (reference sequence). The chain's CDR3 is CASSWGSGTSNEQFF. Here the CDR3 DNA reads TGTGCCAGCAGTTGGGGAAGCGGGACTTCAAATGAGCAGTTCTTC.

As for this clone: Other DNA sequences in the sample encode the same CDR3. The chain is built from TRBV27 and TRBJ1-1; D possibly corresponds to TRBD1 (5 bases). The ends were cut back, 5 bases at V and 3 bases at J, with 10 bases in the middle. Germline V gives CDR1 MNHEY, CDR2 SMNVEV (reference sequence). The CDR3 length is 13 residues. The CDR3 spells CASSPRDYTEAFF. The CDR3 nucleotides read TGTGCCAGCAGTCCCAGGGATTACACTGAAGCTTTCTTT.

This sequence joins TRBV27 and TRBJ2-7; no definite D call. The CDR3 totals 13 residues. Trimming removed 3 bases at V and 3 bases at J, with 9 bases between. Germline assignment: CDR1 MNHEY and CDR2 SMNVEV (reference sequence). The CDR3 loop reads CASSLKASYEQYF. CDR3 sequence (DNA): TGTGCCAGCAGTTTGAAAGCCAGCTACGAGCAGTACTTC.

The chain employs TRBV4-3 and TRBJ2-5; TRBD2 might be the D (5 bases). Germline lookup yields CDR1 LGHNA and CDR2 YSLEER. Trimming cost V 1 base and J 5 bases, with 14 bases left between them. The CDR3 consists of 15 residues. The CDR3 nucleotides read TGCGCCAGCAGCCAAGGATCGCGGGCCACGGAGACCCAGTACTTC. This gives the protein CASSQGSRATETQYF.

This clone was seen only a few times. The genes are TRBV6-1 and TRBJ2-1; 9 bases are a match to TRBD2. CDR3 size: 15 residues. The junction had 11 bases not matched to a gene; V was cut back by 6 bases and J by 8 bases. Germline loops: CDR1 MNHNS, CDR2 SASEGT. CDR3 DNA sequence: TGTGCCAGCAGGTCCGGGACTAGCTTGATGGATGAGCAGTTCTTC. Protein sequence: CASRSGTSLMDEQFF.

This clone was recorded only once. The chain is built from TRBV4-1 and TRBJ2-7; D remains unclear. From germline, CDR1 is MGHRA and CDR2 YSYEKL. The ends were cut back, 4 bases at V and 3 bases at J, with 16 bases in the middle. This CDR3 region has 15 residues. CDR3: CASSRERTASYEQYF. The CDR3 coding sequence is TGCGCCAGCAGCCGAGAGAGGACGGCGAGCTACGAGCAGTACTTC.

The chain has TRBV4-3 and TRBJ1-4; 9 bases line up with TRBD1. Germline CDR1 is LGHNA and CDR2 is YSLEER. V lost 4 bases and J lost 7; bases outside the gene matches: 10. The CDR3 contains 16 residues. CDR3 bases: TGCGCCAGCAGCCGCCGAACCGGGACAGGGACTGAAAAACTGTTTTTT. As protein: CASSRRTGTGTEKLFF.

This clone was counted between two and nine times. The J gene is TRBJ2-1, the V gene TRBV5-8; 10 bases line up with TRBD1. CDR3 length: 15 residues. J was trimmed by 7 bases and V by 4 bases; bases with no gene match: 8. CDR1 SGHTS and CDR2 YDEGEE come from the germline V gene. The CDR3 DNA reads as TGTGCCAGCAGCCCCGGGACAGGGGTGTCAAATGAGCAGTTCTTC. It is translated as CASSPGTGVSNEQFF.

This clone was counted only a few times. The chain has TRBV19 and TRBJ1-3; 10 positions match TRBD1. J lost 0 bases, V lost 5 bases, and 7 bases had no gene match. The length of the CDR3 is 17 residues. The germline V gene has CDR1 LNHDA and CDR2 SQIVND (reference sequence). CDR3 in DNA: TGTGCCAGTAGTCCAAAGACAGGGGGCCTCTCTGGAAACACCATATATTTT. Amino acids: CASSPKTGGLSGNTIYF.

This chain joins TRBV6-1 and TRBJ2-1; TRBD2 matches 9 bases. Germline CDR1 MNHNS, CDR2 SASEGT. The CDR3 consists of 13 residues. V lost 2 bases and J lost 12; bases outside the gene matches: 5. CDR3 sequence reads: CASSEFPAGGQFF. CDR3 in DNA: TGTGCCAGCAGTGAATTCCCAGCGGGAGGGCAGTTCTTC.

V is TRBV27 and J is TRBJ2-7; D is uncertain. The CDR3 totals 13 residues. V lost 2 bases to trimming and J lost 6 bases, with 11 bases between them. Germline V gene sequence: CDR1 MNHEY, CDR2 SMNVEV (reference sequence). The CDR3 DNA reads TGTGCCAGCAGTTTAATGTCTCCAGCCGAGCAGTACTTC. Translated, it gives CASSLMSPAEQYF.

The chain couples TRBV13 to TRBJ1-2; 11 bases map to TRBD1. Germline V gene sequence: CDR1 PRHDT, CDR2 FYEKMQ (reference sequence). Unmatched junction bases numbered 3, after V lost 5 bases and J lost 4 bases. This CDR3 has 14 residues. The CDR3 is CASSMGTGGYGYTF. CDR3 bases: TGTGCCAGCAGCATGGGGACAGGGGGCTATGGCTACACCTTC.

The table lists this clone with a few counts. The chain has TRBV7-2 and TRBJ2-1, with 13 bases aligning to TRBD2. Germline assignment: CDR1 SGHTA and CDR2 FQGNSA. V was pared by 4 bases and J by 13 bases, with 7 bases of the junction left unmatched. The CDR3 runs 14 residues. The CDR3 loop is CASSSRTSGGVQFF. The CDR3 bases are TGTGCCAGCAGCTCCAGGACTAGCGGGGGTGTTCAGTTCTTC.

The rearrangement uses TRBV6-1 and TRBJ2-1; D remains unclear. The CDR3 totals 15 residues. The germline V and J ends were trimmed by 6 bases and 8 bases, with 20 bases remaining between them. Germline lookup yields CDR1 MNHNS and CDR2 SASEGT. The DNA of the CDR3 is TGTGCCAGCAGCCCCCTTAAGACCCCTGGGGATGAGCAGTTCTTC. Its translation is CASSPLKTPGDEQFF.

Written as DNA, the CDR3 is TGTGCCAGCAGCTTAGTTGGGCAGGGTGCCACCTACGAGCAGTACTTC. Its protein product is CASSLVGQGATYEQYF. The chain joins TRBV7-2 to TRBJ2-7; a possible D gene is TRBD1 (5 bases). Germline V lookup: CDR1 SGHTA, CDR2 FQGNSA. This CDR3 spans 16 amino acids. Trimming shortened V by 1 base and J by 2 bases, and 15 bases separated the two germline ends.

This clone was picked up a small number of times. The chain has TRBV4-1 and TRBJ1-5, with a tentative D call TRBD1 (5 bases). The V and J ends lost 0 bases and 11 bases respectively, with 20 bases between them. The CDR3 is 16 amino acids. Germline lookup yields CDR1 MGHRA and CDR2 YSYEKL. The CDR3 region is CASSQDLGAGTLSQHF. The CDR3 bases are TGCGCCAGCAGCCAAGATTTAGGGGCGGGGACGTTGTCCCAGCATTTT.

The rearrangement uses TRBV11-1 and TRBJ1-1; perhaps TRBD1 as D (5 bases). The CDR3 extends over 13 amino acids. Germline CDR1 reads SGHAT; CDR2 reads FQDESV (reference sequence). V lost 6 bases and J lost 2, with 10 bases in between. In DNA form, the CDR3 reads TGTGCCAGCAGTTACGGGGCTAACACTGAAGCTTTCTTT. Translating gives CASSYGANTEAFF. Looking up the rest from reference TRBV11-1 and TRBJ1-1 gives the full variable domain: EAEVAQSPRYKITEKSQAVAFWCDPISGHATLYWYRQILGQGPELLVQFQDESVVDDSQLPKDRFSAERLKGVDSTLKIQPAELGDSAMYLCASSYGANTEAFFGQGTRLTVV.

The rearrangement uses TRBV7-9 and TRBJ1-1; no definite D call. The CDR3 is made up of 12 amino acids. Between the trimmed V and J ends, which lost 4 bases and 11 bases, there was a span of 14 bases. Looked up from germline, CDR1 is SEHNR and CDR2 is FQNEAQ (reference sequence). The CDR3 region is CASSSGPQGAFF. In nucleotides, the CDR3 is TGTGCCAGCAGCTCCGGCCCCCAAGGCGCTTTCTTT.

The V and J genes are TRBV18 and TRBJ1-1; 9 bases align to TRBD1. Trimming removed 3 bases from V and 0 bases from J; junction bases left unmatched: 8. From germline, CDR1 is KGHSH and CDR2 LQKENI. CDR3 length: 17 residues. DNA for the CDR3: TGTGCCAGCTCACCCAGACAGGGGGTTTCGATGAACACTGAAGCTTTCTTT. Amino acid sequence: CASSPRQGVSMNTEAFF.

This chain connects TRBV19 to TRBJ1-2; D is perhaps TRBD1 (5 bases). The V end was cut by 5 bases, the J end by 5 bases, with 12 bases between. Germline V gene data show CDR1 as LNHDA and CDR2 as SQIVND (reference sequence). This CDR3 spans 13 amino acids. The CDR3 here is CASSSMTVYGYTF. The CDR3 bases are TGTGCCAGTAGTTCAATGACAGTTTATGGCTACACCTTC.

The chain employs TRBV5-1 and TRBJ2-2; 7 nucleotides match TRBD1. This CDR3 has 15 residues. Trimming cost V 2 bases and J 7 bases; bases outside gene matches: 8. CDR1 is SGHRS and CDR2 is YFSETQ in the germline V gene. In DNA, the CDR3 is TGCGCCAGCAGCTTACGACAGGGTTTGCACGGGGAGCTGTTTTTT. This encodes CASSLRQGLHGELFF.

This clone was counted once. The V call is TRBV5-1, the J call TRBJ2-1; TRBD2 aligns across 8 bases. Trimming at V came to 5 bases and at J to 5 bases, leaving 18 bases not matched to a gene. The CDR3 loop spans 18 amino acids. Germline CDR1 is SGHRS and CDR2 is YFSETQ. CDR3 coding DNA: TGCGCCAGCAGGAGGATGTTTAGACCGGGACTAGTTAACAATGAGCAGTTCTTC. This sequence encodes CASRRMFRPGLVNNEQFF.